The rows below give T cell receptor beta chains drawn from one sample of a study of T cells after yellow fever vaccination. Via MiXCR, TCRdb re-called the 5' RACE reads, giving one row per CDR3 protein. The sample carries 360,000 or so distinct CDR3 sequences, roughly 12% recorded once. The sample was PBMCs, taken on the day of the first yellow fever vaccination. The receptors here all came from a man aged 18 to 30 who received the YFV17D yellow fever vaccine. Each CDR3 is given with its conserved first and last residue. A D gene is named only where the DNA matches it firmly. Size is stated for part of the rows, as once, few or many counts, or as a class when the clone is expanded.

J: TRBJ2-3; D: -; V: TRBV5-5; size: many; DNA: TGTGCCAGCAGCTTGTTTTCTCAGAGCACAGATACGCAGTATTTT; CDR3: CASSLFSQSTDTQYF
J: TRBJ2-1; D: -; V: TRBV6-2/TRBV6-3; size: few; DNA: TGTGCCAGCACCTCCCCCACGTCGGGGAAGTACAATGAGCAGTTCTTC; CDR3: CASTSPTSGKYNEQFF
J: TRBJ1-4; D: -; V: TRBV7-8; size: -; DNA: TGTGCCAGCAGCTTAGTAGGGATCGGTGAAAAACTGTTTTTT; CDR3: CASSLVGIGEKLFF
J: TRBJ1-2; D: -; V: TRBV28; size: many; DNA: TGTGCCAGCAGTTTCCGCGGGGGCTATGGCTACACCTTC; CDR3: CASSFRGGYGYTF
J: TRBJ1-3; D: -; V: TRBV5-6; size: -; DNA: TGTGCCAGCAGCCCAAGTCCGGGTATGGGTGGAAACACCATATATTTT; CDR3: CASSPSPGMGGNTIYF
J: TRBJ1-3; D: -; V: TRBV7-2; size: -; DNA: TGTGCCAGCAGCTTAGTGGGATACTCTGGAAACACCATATATTTT; CDR3: CASSLVGYSGNTIYF
J: TRBJ2-3; D: -; V: TRBV12-3/TRBV12-4; size: -; DNA: TGTGCCAGCAGTATAACTAGCCTCGCAGATACGCAGTATTTT; CDR3: CASSITSLADTQYF
J: TRBJ2-3; D: -; V: TRBV20-1; size: many; DNA: TGCAGTGCTCCTCTGGAGGACAGCACAGATACGCAGTATTTT; CDR3: CSAPLEDSTDTQYF
J: TRBJ1-4; D: -; V: TRBV18; size: few; DNA: TGTGCCAGCTCACCCCCGGGGGGGAATGAAAAACTGTTTTTT; CDR3: CASSPPGGNEKLFF
J: TRBJ1-5; D: -; V: TRBV12-3/TRBV12-4; size: many; DNA: TGTGCCAGCAGCTCTCGGACAGAGAATCAGCCCCAGCATTTT; CDR3: CASSSRTENQPQHF
J: TRBJ2-3; D: -; V: TRBV9; size: few; DNA: TGTGCCAGCAGCGTAGCCTGGGCAGATACGCAGTATTTT; CDR3: CASSVAWADTQYF
J: TRBJ2-6; D: -; V: TRBV6-2/TRBV6-3; size: few; DNA: TGTGCCAGCAGTTACGTCGCCCCCTCTGGGGCCAACGTCCTGACTTTC; CDR3: CASSYVAPSGANVLTF
J: TRBJ2-2; D: -; V: TRBV11-2; size: few; DNA: TGTGCCAGCAGCTCAAACTCAAACAGGGTAGCCACCGGGGAGCTGTTTTTT; CDR3: CASSSNSNRVATGELFF